The following is a T cell receptor beta chain sequence with its context. The antigen it binds to is not known. Base qualities are not provided; no much larger clone lies one nucleotide away. This entry belongs to a study of CD4 T cells in relation to SARS-CoV-2 and coronaviruses (dated by TCRdb to about 2021). Broadly, across the study: In the ViraFEST assay, PBMCs were cultured with antigen for approximately 9 days, after which TCR beta CDR3s were sequenced to identify clonal expansions specific to the antigen. For other donors in the study, expansion assays were sequenced with a different, Illumina-based TCR-beta assay. The study assessed, at the TCR clonotype level, memory CD4+ T cell crossreactivity between SARS-CoV-2 and common cold coronavirus spike proteins. The Adaptive Biotechnologies TCR-sequencing kit was used for samples from a few pre-COVID donors and for the naive versus memory experiments, whereas the other data were Illumina-based. Using patient-derived lymphoblastoid cell lines, the shared crossreactive spike epitopes were mapped to their HLA restriction. An HIV-1 Nef peptide pool or a culture without peptide was used as the negative reference condition.

What the study reported, not specific to this receptor: Small numbers of patients and of tested TCRs limited the study. Since the crossreactivity analysis centred on spike protein, crossreactivity against other viral proteins was not assessed. Around 65% of donors had memory CD4+ clonotypes that crossrecognized SARS-CoV-2 and at least one common cold coronavirus spike. No donor contributed both pre-pandemic and post-infection samples, which limited tracing the source of pre-existing responses. Crossreactive clones showed significantly weaker SARS-CoV-2-driven expansion than monoreactive clones, consistent with antigenic imprinting.

The library was built by means of the immunoSEQ multiplex PCR assay. Under the source paper's analysis protocol: During preprocessing, nonproductive sequences were removed, along with CDR3s that did not begin with C, did not end with F or W, or were shorter than 7 amino acids. The MANAFEST web app identified antigen-specific clonotypes based on expansion compared with the reference and other culture wells. A clone was considered positive if significant expansion relative to the reference culture was observed in 2 of 3 replicate wells at an FDR below 0.05. To be called positive, a clone also had to show significant expansion compared with every other tandem well and an odds ratio greater than 5. After three terminal residues were trimmed from each end, CDR3 homology was quantified as pairwise Levenshtein distance using the stringdist R package. The source is immuneACCESS, and TCRdb retained only in-frame sequences with V and J called. Part of the clones is not carried over; for the studies checked, unresolved V genes explain less than half of this, and the remainder is unexplained. Clone size and the V and J calls come from that table; the DNA yielded D and trimming. The sample table holds about 26,000 clones, of which roughly four fifths were seen once. Of the sample, 18% is held by the ten largest clones.

Reading from cysteine to phenylalanine, the CDR3 counts 15 amino acids. The entry retains the CDR3 DNA only, 45 bases that are in frame from base 1. V trim: 0 bases; J trim: 2 bases; unmatched bases: 2. The germline V gene supplies CDR1 LGHNA and CDR2 YNFKEQ. CD4+ T cells from unexposed donors were collected before the COVID-19 pandemic (2011-2018). After less than 13 days of culture, CD4+ T cells were isolated with the EasySep CD4+ T cell isolation kit. As cell numbers permitted, CD4+ T cells from unexposed donors were tested for reactivity to SARS-CoV-2 S and N and to four common cold coronavirus spike pools. PBMCs were cultured at over 1.5 million per well in IMDM supplemented with 5% human AB serum and 9 to 10 IU/ml IL-2. Half of the culture medium was replaced with fresh IL-2-containing medium on days 3 and 7. Each peptide culture condition was generally run in triplicate replicate wells. The leukapheresis product used for the unexposed donors was purchased from a commercial source. Ficoll-Paque PLUS gradient centrifugation was used to isolate PBMCs from either whole blood or leukapheresis product. PBMCs were either cryopreserved at -140°C or used fresh in the expansion assay. The QIAamp Micro DNA Kit was used to extract genomic DNA from the CD4+ T cells.

This sequence uses TRBV4-2 and TRBJ2-3, with 7 bases in between that match TRBD2. The source of this sequence is a human donor in good health. Source material: CD4+ T cells from PBMCs, cultured in vitro. The nucleotides read TGTGCCAGCAGCCAAGAGGCGGGAGTCACAGATACGCAGTATTTT. Its product reads: CASSQEAGVTDTQYF.